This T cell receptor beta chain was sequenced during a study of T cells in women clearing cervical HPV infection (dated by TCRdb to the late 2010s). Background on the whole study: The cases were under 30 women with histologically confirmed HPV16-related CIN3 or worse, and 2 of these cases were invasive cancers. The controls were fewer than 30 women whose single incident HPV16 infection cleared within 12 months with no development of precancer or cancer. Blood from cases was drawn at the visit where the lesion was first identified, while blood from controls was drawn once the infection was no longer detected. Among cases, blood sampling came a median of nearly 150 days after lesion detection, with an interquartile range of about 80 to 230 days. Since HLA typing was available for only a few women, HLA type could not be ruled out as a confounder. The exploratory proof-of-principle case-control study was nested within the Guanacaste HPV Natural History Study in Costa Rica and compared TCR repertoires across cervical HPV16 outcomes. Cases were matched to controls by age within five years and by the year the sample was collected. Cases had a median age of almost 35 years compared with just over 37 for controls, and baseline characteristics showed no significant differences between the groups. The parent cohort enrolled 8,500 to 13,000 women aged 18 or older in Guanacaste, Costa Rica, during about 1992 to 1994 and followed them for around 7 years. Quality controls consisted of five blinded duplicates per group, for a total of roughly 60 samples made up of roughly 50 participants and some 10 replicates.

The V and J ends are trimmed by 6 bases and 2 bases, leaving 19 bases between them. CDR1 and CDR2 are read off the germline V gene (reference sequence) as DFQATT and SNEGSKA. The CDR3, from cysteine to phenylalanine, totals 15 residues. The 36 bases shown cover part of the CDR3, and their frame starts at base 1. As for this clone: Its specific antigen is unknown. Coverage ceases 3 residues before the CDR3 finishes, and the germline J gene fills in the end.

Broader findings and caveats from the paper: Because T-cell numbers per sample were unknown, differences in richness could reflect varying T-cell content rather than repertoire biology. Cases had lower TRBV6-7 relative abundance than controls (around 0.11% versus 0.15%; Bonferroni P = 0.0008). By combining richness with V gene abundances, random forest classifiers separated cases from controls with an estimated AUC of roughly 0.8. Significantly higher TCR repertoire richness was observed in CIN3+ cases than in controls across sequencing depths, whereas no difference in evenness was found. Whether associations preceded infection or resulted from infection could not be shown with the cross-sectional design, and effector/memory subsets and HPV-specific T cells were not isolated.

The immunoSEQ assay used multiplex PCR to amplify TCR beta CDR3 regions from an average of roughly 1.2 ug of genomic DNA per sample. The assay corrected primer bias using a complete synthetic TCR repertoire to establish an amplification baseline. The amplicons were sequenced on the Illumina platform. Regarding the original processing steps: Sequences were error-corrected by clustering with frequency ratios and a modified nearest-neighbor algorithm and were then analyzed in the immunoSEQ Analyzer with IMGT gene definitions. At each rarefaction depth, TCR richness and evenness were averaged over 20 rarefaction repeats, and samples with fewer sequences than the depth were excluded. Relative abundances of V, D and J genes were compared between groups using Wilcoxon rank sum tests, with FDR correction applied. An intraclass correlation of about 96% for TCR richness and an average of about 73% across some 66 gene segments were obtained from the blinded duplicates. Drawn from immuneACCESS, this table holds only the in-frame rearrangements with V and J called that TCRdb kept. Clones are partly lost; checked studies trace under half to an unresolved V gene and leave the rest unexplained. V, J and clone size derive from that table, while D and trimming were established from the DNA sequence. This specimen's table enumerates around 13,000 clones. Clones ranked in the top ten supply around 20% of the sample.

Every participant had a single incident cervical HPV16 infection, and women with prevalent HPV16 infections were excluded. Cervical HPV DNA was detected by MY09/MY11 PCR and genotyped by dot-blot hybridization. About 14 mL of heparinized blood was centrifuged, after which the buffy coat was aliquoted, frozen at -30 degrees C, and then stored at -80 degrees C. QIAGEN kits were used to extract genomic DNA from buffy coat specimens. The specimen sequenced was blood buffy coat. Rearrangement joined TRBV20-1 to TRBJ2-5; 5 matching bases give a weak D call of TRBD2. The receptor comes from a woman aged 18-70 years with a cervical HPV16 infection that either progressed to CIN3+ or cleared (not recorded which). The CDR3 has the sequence CSAKGSGESQETQYF. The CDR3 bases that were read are TGCAGTGCAAAGGGCAGCGGAGAGTCTCAAGAGACC.